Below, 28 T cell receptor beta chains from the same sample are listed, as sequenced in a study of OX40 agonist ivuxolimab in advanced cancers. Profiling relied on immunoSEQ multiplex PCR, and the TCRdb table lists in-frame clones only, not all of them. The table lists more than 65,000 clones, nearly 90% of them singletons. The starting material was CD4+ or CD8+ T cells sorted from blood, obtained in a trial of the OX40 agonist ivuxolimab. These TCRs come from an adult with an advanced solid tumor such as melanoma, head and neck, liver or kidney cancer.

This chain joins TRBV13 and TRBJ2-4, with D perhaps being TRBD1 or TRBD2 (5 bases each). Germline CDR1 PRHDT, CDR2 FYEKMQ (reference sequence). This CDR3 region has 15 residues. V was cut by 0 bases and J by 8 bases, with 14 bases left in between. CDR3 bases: TGTGCCAGCAGCTTAGGCCCGCCCCTGGGGGACATTCAGTACTTC. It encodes CASSLGPPLGDIQYF.

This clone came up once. DNA of the CDR3: TGTGCCAGCAGTGGATATGGGGAACTCACTGAAGCTTTCTTT. Translated, it gives CASSGYGELTEAFF. The V gene is TRBV25-1, the J gene TRBJ1-1, with D uncertain. CDR3 length equals 14 residues. The V end was cut by 4 bases, the J end by 4 bases, with 13 bases between. CDR1 and CDR2 from the germline V gene are MGHDK and SYGVNS.

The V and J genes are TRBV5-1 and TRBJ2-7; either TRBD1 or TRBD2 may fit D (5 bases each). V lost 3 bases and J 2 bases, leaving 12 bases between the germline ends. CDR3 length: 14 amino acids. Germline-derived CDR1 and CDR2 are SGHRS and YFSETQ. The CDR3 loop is CASSSGTATYEQYF. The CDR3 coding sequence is TGCGCCAGCAGCTCCGGGACCGCTACCTACGAGCAGTACTTC.

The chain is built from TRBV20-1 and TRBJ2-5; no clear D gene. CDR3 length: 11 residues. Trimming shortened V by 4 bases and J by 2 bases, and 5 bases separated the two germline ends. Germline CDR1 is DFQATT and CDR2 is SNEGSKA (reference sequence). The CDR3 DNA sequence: TGCAGTGCTAACAGACAAGAGACCCAGTACTTC. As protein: CSANRQETQYF.

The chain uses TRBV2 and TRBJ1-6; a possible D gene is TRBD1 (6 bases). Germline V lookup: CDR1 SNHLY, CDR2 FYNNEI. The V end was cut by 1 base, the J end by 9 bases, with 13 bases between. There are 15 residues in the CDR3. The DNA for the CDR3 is TGTGCCAGCAGTGAAGATAGGGGGAAGGGTTCACCCCTCCACTTT. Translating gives CASSEDRGKGSPLHF.

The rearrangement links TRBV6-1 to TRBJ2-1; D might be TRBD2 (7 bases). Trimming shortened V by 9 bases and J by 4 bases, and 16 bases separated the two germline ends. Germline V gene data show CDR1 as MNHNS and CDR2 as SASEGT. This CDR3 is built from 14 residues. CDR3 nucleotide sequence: TGTGCCAGTGGGGGAGGGGGGACTTACAATGAGCAGTTCTTC. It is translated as CASGGGGTYNEQFF.

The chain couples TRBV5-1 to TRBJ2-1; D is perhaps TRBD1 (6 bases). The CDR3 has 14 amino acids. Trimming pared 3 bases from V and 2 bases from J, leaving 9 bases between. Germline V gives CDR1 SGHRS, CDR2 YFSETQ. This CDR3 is CASSSTGTYNEQFF. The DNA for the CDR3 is TGCGCCAGCAGCTCCACAGGGACCTACAATGAGCAGTTCTTC.

The DNA for the CDR3 is TGTGCCAGCTCACCACCGGGACAGGGCACCGGGGAGCTGTTTTTT. Amino acids: CASSPPGQGTGELFF. This chain uses TRBV18 with TRBJ2-2; TRBD1 agrees at 9 bases. J gave up 4 bases and V 0 bases, and 0 bases lay outside the gene matches. The CDR3 has 15 amino acids. The V gene's germline CDR1 is KGHSH and CDR2 LQKENI.

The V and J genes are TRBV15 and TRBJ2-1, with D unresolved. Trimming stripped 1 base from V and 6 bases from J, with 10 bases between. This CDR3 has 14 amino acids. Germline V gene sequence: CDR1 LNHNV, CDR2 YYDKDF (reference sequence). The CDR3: CATSRGGSSNEQFF. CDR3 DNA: TGTGCCACCAGCAGAGGGGGTAGCAGCAATGAGCAGTTCTTC. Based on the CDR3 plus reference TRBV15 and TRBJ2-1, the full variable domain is DAMVIQNPRYQVTQFGKPVTLSCSQTLNHNVMYWYQQKSSQAPKLLFHYYDKDFNNEADTPDNFQSRRPNTSFCFLDIRSPGLGDTAMYLCATSRGGSSNEQFFGPGTRLTVL.

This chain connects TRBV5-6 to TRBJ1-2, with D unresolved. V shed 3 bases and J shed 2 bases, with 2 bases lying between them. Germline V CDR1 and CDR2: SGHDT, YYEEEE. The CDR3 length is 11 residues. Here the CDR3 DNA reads TGTGCCAGCAGCTCGAACTATGGCTACACCTTC. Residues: CASSSNYGYTF.

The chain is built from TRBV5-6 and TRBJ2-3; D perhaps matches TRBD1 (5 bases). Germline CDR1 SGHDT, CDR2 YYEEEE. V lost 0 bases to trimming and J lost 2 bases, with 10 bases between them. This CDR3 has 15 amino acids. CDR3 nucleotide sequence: TGTGCCAGCAGCTTGGTAGGGGCCGACACAGATACGCAGTATTTT. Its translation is CASSLVGADTDTQYF.

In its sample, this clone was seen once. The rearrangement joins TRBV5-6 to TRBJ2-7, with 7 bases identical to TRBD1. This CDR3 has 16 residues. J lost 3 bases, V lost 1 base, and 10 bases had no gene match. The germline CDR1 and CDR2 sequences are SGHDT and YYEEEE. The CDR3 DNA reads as TGTGCCAGCAGCTTGACCCTTAAGGGGGCAAGCTACGAGCAGTACTTC. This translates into CASSLTLKGASYEQYF. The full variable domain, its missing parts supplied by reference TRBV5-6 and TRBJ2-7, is DAGVTQSPTHLIKTRGQQVTLRCSPKSGHDTVSWYQQALGQGPQFIFQYYEEEERQRGNFPDRFSGHQFPNYSSELNVNALLLGDSALYLCASSLTLKGASYEQYFGPGTRLTVT.

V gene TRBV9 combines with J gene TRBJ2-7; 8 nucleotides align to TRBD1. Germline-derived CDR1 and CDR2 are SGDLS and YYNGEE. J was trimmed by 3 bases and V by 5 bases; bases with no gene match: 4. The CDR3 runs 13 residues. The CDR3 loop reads CASRGQGSYEQYF. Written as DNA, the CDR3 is TGTGCCAGCAGAGGACAGGGAAGCTACGAGCAGTACTTC.

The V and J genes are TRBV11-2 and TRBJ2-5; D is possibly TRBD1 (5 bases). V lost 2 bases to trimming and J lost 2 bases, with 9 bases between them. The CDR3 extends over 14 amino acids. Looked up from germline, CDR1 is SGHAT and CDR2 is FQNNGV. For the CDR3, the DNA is TGTGCCAGCAGCTTAAATACAGGTCAAGAGACCCAGTACTTC. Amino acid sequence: CASSLNTGQETQYF.

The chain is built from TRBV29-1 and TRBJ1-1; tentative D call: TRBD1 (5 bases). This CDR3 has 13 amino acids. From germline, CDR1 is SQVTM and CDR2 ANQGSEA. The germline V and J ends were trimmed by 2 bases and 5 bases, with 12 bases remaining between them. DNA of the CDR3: TGCAGCGTTGAACGCAGGGTTAGGACTGAAGCTTTCTTT. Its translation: CSVERRVRTEAFF. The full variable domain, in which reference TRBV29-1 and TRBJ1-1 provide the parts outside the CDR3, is SAVISQKPSRDICQRGTSLTIQCQVDSQVTMMFWYRQQPGQSLTLIATANQGSEATYESGFVIDKFPISRPNLTFSTLTVSNMSPEDSSIYLCSVERRVRTEAFFGQGTRLTVV.

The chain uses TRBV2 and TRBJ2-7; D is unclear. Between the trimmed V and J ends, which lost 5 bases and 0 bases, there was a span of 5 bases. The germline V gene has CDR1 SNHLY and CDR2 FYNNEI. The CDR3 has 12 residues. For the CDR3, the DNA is TGTGCCAGCAGTAGGGTCTCCTACGAGCAGTACTTC. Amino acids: CASSRVSYEQYF.

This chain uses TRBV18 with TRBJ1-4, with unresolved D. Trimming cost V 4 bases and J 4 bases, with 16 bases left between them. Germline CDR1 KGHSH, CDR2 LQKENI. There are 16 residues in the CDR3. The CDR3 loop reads CASSRLEKADNEKLFF. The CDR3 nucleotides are TGTGCCAGCTCACGCCTTGAAAAGGCCGATAATGAAAAACTGTTTTTT. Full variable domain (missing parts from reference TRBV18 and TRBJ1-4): NAGVMQNPRHLVRRRGQEARLRCSPMKGHSHVYWYRQLPEEGLKFMVYLQKENIIDESGMPKERFSAEFPKEGPSILRIQQVVRGDSAAYFCASSRLEKADNEKLFFGSGTQLSVL.

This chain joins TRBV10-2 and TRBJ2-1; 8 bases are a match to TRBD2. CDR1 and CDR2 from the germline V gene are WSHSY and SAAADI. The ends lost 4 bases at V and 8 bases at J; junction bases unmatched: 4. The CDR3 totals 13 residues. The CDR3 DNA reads TGCGCCAGCAGTGTAGCTAGCGGGTATGAGCAGTTCTTC. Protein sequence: CASSVASGYEQFF.

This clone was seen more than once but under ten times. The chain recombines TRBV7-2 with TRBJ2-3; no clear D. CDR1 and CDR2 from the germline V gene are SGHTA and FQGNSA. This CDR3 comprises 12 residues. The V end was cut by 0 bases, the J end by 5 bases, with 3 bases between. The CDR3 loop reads CASSLARDTQYF. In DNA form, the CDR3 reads TGTGCCAGCAGCTTAGCTAGAGATACGCAGTATTTT.

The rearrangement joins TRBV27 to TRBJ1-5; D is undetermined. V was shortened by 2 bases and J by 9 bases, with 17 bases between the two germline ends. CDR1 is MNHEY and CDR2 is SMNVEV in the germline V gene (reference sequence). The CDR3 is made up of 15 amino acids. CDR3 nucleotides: TGTGCCAGCAGTTTAAATCGGTTGAGGGCATCGCCCCAGCATTTT. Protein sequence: CASSLNRLRASPQHF.

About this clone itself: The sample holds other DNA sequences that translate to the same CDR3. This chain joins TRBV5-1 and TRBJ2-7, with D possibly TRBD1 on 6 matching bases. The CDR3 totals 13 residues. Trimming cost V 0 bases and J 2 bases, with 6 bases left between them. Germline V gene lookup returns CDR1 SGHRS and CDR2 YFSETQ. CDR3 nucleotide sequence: TGCGCCAGCAGCTTGGACAGGGCCTACGAGCAGTACTTC. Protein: CASSLDRAYEQYF. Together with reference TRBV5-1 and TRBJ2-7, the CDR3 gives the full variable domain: KAGVTQTPRYLIKTRGQQVTLSCSPISGHRSVSWYQQTPGQGLQFLFEYFSETQRNKGNFPGRFSGRQFSNSRSEMNVSTLELGDSALYLCASSLDRAYEQYFGPGTRLTVT.

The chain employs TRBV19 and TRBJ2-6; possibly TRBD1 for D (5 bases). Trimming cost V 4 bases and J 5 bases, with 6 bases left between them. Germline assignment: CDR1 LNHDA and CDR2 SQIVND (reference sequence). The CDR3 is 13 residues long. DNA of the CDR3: TGTGCCAGTAGTACGGACAGGGCCAACGTCCTGACTTTC. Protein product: CASSTDRANVLTF.

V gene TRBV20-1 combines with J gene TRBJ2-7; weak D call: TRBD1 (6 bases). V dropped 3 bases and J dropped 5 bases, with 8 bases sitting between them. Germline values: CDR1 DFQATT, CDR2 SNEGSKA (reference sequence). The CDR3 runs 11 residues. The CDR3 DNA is TGCAGTGCTAGTAAGGGGGACGAGCAGTACTTC. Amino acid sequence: CSASKGDEQYF.

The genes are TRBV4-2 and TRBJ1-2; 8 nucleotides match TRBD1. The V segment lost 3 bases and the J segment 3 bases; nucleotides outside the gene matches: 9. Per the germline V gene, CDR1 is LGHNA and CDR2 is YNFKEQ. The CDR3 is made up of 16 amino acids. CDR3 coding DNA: TGTGCCAGCAGCCAGCCCGGGACAGGAGGGGACTATGGCTACACCTTC. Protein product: CASSQPGTGGDYGYTF.

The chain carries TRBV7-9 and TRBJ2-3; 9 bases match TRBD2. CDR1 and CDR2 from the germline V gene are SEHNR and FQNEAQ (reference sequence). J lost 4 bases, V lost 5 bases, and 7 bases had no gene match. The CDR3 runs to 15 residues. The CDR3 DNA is TGTGCCAGCAGCCAGGTTAGCGGGAGATCAGATACGCAGTATTTT. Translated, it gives CASSQVSGRSDTQYF.

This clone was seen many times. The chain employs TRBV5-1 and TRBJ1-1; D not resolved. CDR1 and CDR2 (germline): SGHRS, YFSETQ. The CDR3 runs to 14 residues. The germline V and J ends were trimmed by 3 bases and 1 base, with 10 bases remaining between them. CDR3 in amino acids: CASSSSLRNTEAFF. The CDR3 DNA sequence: TGCGCCAGCAGCTCGAGTCTCAGGAACACTGAAGCTTTCTTT.

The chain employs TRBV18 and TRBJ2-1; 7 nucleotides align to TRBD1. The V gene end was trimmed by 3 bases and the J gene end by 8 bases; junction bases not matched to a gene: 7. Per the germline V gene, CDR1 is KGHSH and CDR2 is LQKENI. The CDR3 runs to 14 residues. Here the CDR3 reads CASSPMDRSDEQFF. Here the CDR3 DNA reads TGTGCCAGCTCACCCATGGACAGGTCTGATGAGCAGTTCTTC.

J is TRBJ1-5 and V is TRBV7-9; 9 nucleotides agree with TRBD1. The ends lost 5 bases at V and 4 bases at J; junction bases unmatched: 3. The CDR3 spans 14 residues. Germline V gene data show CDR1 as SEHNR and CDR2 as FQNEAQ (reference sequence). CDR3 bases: TGTGCCAGCAGCCCAGGGACAGGGAATCAGCCCCAGCATTTT. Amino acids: CASSPGTGNQPQHF.